Detailed here is one TCR beta chain. This clone was seen a handful of times. The antigen it binds to is not known. Per-nucleotide qualities are absent, and no much larger clonotype sits a single base away. The time point tag for this specimen amounts to: 12 to 13 months on ibrutinib. For TCR beta library preparation, approximately 1.8 micrograms of genomic DNA was extracted from cryopreserved PBMCs. High-throughput TCR beta sequencing was performed on longitudinal blood samples from CLL patients receiving ibrutinib monotherapy. The patients took part in an open-label, single-center phase 2 trial of ibrutinib monotherapy. A MiSeq instrument was used for deep resolution sequencing, which targeted depths ranging from 1 in 1 million up to 1 in 200,000 T cells, with coverage averaging 10x for each clonotype. The immunoSEQ hsTCRB Kit was used to generate the TCR beta libraries. The original methods were these. Data were analyzed with ImmunoSEQ Data Assistant and ImmunoSEQ Analyzer, with V, D and J genes assigned per IMGT definitions. Clonality, which ranges from 0 to 1, was calculated as one minus the normalized Shannon entropy of productive rearrangement frequencies. Only overrepresented clonotypes making up at least 0.05% of the repertoire of each patient were included in the public clonotype analysis. Approximately 14 age-matched healthy donor repertoires from immuneACCESS were used as controls for clonality. The table comes from immuneACCESS by way of TCRdb, which keeps in-frame sequences with V and J called. Part of the clones is missing from these tables; in studies checked, under half for an unresolved V gene and the rest for unknown reasons. That table supplies the V and J calls and clone size; D and trimming were determined from the DNA. This sample comprises 35,000 to 55,000 clones, 55% to 80% of them detected only once. 9.5% to 15% of the sample rests with the top ten.

This specimen comes from a study of cytotoxic CD8 clonotypes in ibrutinib-treated CLL (dated by TCRdb to 2020 to 2023). Concerning the study at large: The cohort included around 15 treatment-naive and about a dozen relapsed/refractory patients; 17 were IGHV unmutated. Partial responses were observed in about 24 patients and complete responses in 2; after a median follow-up of around 64 months, remission was maintained in 15 or so patients and progression was observed in some twelve. Every remission and progressive disease sample was obtained while ibrutinib was still being received by the patients. Longitudinal samples were available for about 30% of the 86 trial participants. Cryopreserved peripheral blood mononuclear cells were collected before treatment, at response, and at either disease progression or sustained remission. On average, each sample had about 250,000 productive templates and about 89,000 productive rearrangements. Response samples were obtained after a median of around eleven months of treatment, with a range of about 6 to 40 months.

Overall results and qualifications from the work: Baseline clonality exceeded that of age-matched healthy donors and correlated strongly with circulating CD8+ T-cell counts. Clonality increased at ibrutinib response, stayed stable in sustained remission, and fell back toward baseline at progression. Sampling times were not matched between patients in sustained remission and patients whose disease was progressing, and lymph node repertoires were not examined. Public clonotypes were rare and either shrank or stayed stable during treatment, and the rise in clonality at ibrutinib response reflected expansion of private clonotypes.

This sequence originates from a human donor with chronic lymphocytic leukemia. The sample was PBMCs, taken after 12 months of ibrutinib treatment.

The DNA sequence reads TGCGCCAGCAGTCGCCGGGACAGGGGGGAAGGCGGCTACACCTTC. Its amino acids are CASSRRDRGEGGYTF. The rearrangement combines TRBV5-1 with TRBJ1-2; TRBD1 fits 11 bases in the junction. Taken from the germline V gene, the CDR1 and CDR2 loops are SGHRS and YFSETQ. Reading from cysteine to phenylalanine, the CDR3 counts 15 amino acids. The entry retains the CDR3 DNA only, 45 bases that are in frame from base 1. The V end gives up 5 bases and the J end 8 bases, leaving 11 bases in the junction not matched to a gene. The variable domain in full, with residues beyond the CDR3 obtained from the reference TRBV5-1 and TRBJ1-2 genes, is KAGVTQTPRYLIKTRGQQVTLSCSPISGHRSVSWYQQTPGQGLQFLFEYFSETQRNKGNFPGRFSGRQFSNSRSEMNVSTLELGDSALYLCASSRRDRGEGGYTFGSGTRLTVV.